This T cell receptor beta chain was captured in a study of shared clonotypes between healthy human individuals. General study results and limits: An anticipated effect of sequencing depth on clonotype sharing among donors was recognized.

This CDR3 contains 13 residues. V gave up 3 bases and J gave up 6 bases, with 13 bases separating them. The germline V gene encodes CDR1 SGDLS and CDR2 YYNGEE. For every subset, genomic DNA was evenly distributed across several immunoSEQ plates. Original data processing: Junction-only sequences produced by ImmunoSEQ had no quality scores, so filtering differed. Method: immunoSEQ multiplex PCR; TCRdb's copy keeps in-frame clones and lacks some. The D gene and trimming were derived from the DNA, and the V and J assignments and clone size from that table. This sample has around 500,000 clones, with around 73% found just once. Turning to this clone: Its matching antigen is unknown.

Every donor was a Caucasian adult from Nashville, Tennessee. This chain uses TRBV9 with TRBJ2-7; possibly TRBD1 for D (6 bases). The clonotype comes from a woman aged 40 to 55 in good health. Some clones in this sample may be carry-over from other donors' samples. The source material was PBMCs. The CDR3 protein is CASSAHLDSEQYF. For the CDR3, the DNA is TGTGCCAGCAGCGCACACCTGGACAGCGAGCAGTACTTC.